This T cell receptor (beta chain) comes out of a study of T cell changes during pregnancy in multiple sclerosis. The germline V gene has CDR1 GTSNPN and CDR2 SVGIG (reference sequence). V was shortened by 8 bases and J by 0 bases, with 14 bases between the two germline ends. The CDR3 is 14 residues long. The assay was immunoSEQ multiplex PCR, and TCRdb's table has in-frame clones only and misses some. The sample carries some 100,000 clones, almost 95% recorded once. The chain carries TRBV30 and TRBJ1-3; D gene unclear. The starting material was peripheral blood, obtained before pregnancy. The TCR originated in a female donor with multiple sclerosis, enrolled in a pregnancy study. The CDR3 DNA reads as TGTGCCAGAACGGACGGGGACTCTGGAAACACCATATATTTT. Its protein is CARTDGDSGNTIYF.